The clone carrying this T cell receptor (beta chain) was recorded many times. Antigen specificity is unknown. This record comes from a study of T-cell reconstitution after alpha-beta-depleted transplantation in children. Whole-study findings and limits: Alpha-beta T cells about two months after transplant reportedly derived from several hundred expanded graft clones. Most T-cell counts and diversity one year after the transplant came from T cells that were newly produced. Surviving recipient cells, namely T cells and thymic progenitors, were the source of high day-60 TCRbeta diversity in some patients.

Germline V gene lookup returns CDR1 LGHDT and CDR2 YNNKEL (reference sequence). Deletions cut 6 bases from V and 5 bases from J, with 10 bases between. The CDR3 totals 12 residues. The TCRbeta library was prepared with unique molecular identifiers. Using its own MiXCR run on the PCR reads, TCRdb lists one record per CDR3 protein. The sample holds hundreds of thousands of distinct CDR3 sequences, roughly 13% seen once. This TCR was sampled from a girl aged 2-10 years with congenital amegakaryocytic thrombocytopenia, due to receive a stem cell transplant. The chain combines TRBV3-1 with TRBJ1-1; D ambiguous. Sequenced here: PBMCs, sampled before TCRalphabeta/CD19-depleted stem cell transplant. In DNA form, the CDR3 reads TGTGCCAGCAGTTCACGAGGAACTGAAGCTTTCTTT. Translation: CASSSRGTEAFF. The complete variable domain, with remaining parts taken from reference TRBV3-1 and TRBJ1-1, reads DTAVSQTPKYLVTQMGNDKSIKCEQNLGHDTMYWYKQDSKKFLKIMFSYNNKELIINETVPNRFSPKSPDKAHLNLHINSLELGDSAVYFCASSSRGTEAFFGQGTRLTVV.